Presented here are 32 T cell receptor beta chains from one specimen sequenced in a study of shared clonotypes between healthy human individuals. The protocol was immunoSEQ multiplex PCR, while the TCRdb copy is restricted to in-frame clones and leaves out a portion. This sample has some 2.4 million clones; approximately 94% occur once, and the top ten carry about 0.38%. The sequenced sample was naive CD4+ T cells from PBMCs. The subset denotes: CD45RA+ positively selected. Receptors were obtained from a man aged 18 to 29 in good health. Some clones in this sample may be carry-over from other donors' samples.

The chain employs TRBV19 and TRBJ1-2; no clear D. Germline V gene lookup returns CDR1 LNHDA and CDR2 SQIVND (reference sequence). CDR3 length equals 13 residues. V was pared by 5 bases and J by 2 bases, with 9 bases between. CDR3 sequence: CASSGWRNYGYTF. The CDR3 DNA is TGTGCCAGTAGTGGTTGGCGGAACTATGGCTACACCTTC.

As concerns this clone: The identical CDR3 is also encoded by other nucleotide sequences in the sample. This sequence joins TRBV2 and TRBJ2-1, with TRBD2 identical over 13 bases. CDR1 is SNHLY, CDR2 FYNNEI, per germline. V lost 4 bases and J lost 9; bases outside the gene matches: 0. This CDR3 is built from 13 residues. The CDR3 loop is CASSGLAGGEQFF. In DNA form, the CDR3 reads TGTGCCAGCAGTGGACTAGCGGGAGGTGAGCAGTTCTTC.

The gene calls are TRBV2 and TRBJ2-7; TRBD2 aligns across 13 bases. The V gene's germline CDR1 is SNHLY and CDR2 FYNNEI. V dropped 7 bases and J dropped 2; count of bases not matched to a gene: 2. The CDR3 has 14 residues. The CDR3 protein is CASKGLAGAYEQYF. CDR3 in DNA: TGTGCCAGCAAAGGACTAGCGGGAGCCTACGAGCAGTACTTC.

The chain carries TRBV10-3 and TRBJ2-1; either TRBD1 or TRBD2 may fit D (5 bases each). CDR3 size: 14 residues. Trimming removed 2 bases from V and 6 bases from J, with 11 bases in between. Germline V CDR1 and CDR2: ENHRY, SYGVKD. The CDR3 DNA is TGTGCCATCAGTGAGGCAGGGACGGTCAATGAGCAGTTCTTC. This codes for CAISEAGTVNEQFF.

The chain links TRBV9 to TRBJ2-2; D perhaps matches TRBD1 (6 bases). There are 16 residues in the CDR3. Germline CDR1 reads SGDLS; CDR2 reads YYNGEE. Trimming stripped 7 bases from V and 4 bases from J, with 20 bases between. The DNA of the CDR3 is TGTGCCAGCGGGTTCCGGCAGGGGAAGGGCACCGGGGAGCTGTTTTTT. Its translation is CASGFRQGKGTGELFF.

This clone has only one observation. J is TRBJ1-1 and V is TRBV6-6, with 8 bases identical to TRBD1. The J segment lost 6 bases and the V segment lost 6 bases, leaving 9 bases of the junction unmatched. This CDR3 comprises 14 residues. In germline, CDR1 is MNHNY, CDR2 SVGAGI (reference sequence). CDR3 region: CASSWDRKRAEAFF. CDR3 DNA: TGTGCCAGCAGCTGGGACAGGAAACGTGCTGAAGCTTTCTTT.

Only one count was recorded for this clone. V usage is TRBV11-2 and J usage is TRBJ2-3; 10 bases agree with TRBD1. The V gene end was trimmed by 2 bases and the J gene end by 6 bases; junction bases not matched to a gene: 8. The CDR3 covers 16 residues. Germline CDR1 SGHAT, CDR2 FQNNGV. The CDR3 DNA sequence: TGTGCCAGCAGCTTATGGGACAGGGGACTCCCGGATACGCAGTATTTT. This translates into CASSLWDRGLPDTQYF.

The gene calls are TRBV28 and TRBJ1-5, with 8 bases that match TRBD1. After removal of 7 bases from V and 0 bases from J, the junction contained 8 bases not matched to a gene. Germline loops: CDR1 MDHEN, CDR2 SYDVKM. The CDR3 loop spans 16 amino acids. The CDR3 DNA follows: TGTGCCAGCAATCCGACAGGGGCGTATAGCAATCAGCCCCAGCATTTT. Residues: CASNPTGAYSNQPQHF.

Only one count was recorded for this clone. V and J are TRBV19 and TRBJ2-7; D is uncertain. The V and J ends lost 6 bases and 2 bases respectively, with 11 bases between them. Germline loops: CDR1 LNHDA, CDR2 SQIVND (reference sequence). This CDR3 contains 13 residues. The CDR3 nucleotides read TGTGCCAGTAGCCCCAAAGATGCCTACGAGCAGTACTTC. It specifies CASSPKDAYEQYF. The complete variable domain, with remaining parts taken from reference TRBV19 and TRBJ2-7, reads DGGITQSPKYLFRKEGQNVTLSCEQNLNHDAMYWYRQDPGQGLRLIYYSQIVNDFQKGDIAEGYSVSREKKESFPLTVTSAQKNPTAFYLCASSPKDAYEQYFGPGTRLTVT.

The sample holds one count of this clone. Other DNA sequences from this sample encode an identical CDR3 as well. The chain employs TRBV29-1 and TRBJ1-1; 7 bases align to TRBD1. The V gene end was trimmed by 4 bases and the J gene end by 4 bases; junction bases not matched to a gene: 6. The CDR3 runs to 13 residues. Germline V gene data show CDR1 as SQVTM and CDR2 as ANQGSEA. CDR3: CSVGTGVGTEAFF. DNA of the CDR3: TGCAGCGTTGGGACAGGCGTGGGCACTGAAGCTTTCTTT.

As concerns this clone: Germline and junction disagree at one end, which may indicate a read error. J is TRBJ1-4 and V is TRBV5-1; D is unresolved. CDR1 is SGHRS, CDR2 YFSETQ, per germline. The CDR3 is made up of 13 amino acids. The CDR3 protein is CVSSLTPGEKLFF. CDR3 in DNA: TGCGTCAGCAGCCTGACCCCGGGGGAAAAACTGTTTTTT. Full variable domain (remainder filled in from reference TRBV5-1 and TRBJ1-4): KAGVTQTPRYLIKTRGQQVTLSCSPISGHRSVSWYQQTPGQGLQFLFEYFSETQRNKGNFPGRFSGRQFSNSRSEMNVSTLELGDSALYLCVSSLTPGEKLFFGSGTQLSVL.

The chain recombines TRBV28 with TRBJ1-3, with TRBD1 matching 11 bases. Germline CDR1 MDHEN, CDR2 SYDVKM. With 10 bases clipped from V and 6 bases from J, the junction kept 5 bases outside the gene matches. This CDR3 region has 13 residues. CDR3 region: CATRTGGKNTIYF. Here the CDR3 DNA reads TGTGCCACCAGGACAGGGGGCAAAAACACCATATATTTT.

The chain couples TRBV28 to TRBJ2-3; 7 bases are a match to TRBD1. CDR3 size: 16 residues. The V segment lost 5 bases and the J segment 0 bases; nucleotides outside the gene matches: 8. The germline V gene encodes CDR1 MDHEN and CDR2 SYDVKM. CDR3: CASSRTGTASTDTQYF. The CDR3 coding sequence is TGTGCCAGCAGTCGGACCGGGACAGCTAGCACAGATACGCAGTATTTT.

This chain's CDR3 is CASSSGTVYEQYF. In DNA form, the CDR3 reads TGTGCCAGCAGCTCAGGGACAGTCTACGAGCAGTACTTC. V and J are TRBV13 and TRBJ2-7, with 7 nucleotides matching TRBD1. The CDR3 consists of 13 residues. The trim removed 4 bases at V and 3 bases at J, leaving 3 bases unmatched. CDR1 is PRHDT, CDR2 FYEKMQ, per germline (reference sequence).

As DNA, the CDR3 is TGTGCCAGCAGTAGAATAGCGGGATCGTACGAGCAGTACTTC. This codes for CASSRIAGSYEQYF. The rearrangement joins TRBV6-4 to TRBJ2-7; 8 positions match TRBD2. This CDR3 contains 14 residues. V shed 5 bases, J shed 4 bases, and the junction held 7 bases outside the gene matches. Germline CDR1 and CDR2: MRHNA and SNTAGT.

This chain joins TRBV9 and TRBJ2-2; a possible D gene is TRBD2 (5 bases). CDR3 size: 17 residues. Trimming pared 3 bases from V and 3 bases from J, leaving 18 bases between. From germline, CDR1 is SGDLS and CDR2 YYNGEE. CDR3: CASSADHRGHHTGELFF. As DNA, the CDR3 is TGTGCCAGCAGCGCGGACCACAGAGGGCATCACACCGGGGAGCTGTTTTTT.

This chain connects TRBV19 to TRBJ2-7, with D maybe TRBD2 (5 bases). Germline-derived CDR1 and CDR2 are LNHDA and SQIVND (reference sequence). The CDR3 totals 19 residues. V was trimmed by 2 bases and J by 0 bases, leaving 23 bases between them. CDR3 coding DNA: TGTGCCAGTAGTATATTCATTTATGGTCCGTCCGGACTCTCCTACGAGCAGTACTTC. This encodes CASSIFIYGPSGLSYEQYF.

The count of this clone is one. CDR3 protein: CASGTFNQPQHF. Here the CDR3 DNA reads TGTGCCAGCGGGACTTTCAATCAGCCCCAGCATTTT. The chain couples TRBV6-5 to TRBJ1-5, with a possible D match to TRBD1 (5 bases). Germline-derived CDR1 and CDR2 are MNHEY and SVGAGI. V lost 8 bases and J 3 bases, leaving 8 bases between the germline ends. The CDR3 totals 12 residues.

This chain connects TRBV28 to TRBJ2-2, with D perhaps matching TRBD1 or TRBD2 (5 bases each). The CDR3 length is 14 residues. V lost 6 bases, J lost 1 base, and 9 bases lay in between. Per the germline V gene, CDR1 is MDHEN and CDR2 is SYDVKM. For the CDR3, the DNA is TGTGCCAGCAGCGGGACGGTGAACACCGGGGAGCTGTTTTTT. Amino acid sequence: CASSGTVNTGELFF.

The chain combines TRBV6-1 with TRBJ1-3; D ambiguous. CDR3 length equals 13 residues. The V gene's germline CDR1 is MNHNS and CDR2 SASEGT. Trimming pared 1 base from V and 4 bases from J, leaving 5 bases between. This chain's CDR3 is CASSEETGNTIYF. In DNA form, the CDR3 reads TGTGCCAGCAGTGAAGAAACCGGAAACACCATATATTTT.

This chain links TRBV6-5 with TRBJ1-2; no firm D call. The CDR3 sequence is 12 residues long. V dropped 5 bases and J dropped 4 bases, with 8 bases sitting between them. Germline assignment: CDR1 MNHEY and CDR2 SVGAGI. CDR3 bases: TGTGCCAGCAGTCGCTGGAGCTATGGCTACACCTTC. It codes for CASSRWSYGYTF.

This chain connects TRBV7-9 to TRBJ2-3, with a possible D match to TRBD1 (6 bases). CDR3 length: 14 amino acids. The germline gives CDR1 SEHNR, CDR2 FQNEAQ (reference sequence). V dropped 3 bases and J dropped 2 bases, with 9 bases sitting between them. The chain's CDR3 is CASSFDRYTDTQYF. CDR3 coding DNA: TGTGCCAGCAGCTTCGACAGGTACACAGATACGCAGTATTTT.

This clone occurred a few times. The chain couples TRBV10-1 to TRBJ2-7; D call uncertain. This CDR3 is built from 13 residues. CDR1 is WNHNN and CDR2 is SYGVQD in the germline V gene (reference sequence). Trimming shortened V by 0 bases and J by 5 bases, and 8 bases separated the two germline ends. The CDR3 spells CASSESIRDEQYF. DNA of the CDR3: TGCGCCAGCAGTGAGTCGATCCGGGACGAGCAGTACTTC.

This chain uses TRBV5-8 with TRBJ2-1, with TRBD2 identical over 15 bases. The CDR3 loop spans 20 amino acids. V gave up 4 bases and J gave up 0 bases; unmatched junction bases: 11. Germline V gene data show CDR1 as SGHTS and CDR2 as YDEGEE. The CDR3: CASSLVLGLAGGPSYNEQFF. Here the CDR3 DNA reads TGTGCCAGCAGCCTCGTGCTGGGACTAGCGGGAGGACCCTCCTACAATGAGCAGTTCTTC.

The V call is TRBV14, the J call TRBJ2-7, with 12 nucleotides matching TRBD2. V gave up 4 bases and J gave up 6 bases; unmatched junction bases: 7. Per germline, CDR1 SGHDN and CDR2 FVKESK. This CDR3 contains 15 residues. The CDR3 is CASSLRLAGEGEQYF. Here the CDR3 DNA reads TGTGCCAGCAGCCTGCGACTAGCGGGAGAGGGCGAGCAGTACTTC. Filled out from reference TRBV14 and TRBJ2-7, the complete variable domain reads EAGVTQFPSHSVIEKGQTVTLRCDPISGHDNLYWYRRVMGKEIKFLLHFVKESKQDESGMPNNRFLAERTGGTYSTLKVQPAELEDSGVYFCASSLRLAGEGEQYFGPGTRLTVT.

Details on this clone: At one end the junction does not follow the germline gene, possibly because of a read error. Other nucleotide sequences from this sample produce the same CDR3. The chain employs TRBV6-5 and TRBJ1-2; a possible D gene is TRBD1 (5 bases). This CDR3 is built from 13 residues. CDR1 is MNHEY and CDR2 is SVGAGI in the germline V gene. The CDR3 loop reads CASSSRGLYGYTF. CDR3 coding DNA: TGCGCCAGCAGTTCCCGGGGCCTCTATGGCTACACCTTC.

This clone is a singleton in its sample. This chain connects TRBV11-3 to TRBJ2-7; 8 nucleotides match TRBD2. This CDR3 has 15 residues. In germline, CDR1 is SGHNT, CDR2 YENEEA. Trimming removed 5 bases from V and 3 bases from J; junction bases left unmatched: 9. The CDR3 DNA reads TGTGCCAGCAGCCAGGCGGGGGGTAATGACTACGAGCAGTACTTC. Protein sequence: CASSQAGGNDYEQYF.

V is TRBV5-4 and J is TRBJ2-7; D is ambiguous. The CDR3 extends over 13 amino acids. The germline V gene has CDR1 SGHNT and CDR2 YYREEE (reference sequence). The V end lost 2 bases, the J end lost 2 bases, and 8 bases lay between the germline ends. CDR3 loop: CASSLALTYEQYF. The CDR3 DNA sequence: TGTGCCAGCAGCTTAGCCCTTACCTACGAGCAGTACTTC.

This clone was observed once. The CDR3 sequence: CASSLGLAGALGDTQYF. The CDR3 coding sequence is TGTGCCAGCAGCTTGGGACTAGCGGGAGCGTTAGGAGATACGCAGTATTTT. The chain has TRBV9 and TRBJ2-3, with 14 bases identical to TRBD2. V shed 4 bases, J shed 5 bases, and the junction held 9 bases outside the gene matches. The germline gives CDR1 SGDLS, CDR2 YYNGEE. The length of the CDR3 is 17 residues.

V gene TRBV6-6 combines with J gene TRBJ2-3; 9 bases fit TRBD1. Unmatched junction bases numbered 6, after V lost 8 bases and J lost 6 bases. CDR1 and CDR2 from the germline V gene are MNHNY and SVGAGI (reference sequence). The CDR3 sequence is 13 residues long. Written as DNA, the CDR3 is TGTGCCAGCTGGGACAGGGTATCGGATACGCAGTATTTT. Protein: CASWDRVSDTQYF.

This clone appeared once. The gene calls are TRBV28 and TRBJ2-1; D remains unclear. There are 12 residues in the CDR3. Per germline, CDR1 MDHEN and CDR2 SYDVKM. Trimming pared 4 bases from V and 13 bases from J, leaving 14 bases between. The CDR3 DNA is TGTGCCAGCAGTTCTCACCAGTTTTTCCAGTTCTTC. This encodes CASSSHQFFQFF.

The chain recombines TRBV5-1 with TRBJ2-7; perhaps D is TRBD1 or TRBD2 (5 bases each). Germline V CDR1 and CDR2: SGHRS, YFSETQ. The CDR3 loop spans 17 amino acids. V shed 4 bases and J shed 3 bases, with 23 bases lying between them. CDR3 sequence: CASSLGTGLPLGYEQYF. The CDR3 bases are TGCGCCAGCAGCCTGGGGACCGGACTCCCTCTTGGCTACGAGCAGTACTTC.